This T cell receptor beta chain was identified during a study of shared clonotypes between healthy human individuals. Study background: CD4 naive cells filled three plates per donor, CD4 memory three, CD8 naive two and CD8 memory one.

Assay: immunoSEQ multiplex PCR; the TCRdb copy retains only in-frame clones and omits some. This sample has 2.3 million or so clones, with approximately 95% found just once. Study conclusions and caveats: Researchers found naive subsets generally carried larger estimated richness than memory subsets.

Details on this clone: What it binds is not known.

CDR3 length: 13 residues. The V gene's germline CDR1 is SGHAT and CDR2 FQDESV (reference sequence). Trimming shortened V by 3 bases and J by 5 bases, and 7 bases separated the two germline ends. This TCR derives from a man between 18 and 35 years old in good health. Some clones in this sample may be carry-over from other donors' samples. The source material was naive CD4+ T cells from PBMCs. Subset indicated: CD45RA+ positively selected. J is TRBJ1-4 and V is TRBV11-1; D gene uncertain. CDR3 loop: CASSFVGNEKLFF. CDR3 DNA: TGTGCCAGCAGCTTTGTTGGGAATGAAAAACTGTTTTTT.